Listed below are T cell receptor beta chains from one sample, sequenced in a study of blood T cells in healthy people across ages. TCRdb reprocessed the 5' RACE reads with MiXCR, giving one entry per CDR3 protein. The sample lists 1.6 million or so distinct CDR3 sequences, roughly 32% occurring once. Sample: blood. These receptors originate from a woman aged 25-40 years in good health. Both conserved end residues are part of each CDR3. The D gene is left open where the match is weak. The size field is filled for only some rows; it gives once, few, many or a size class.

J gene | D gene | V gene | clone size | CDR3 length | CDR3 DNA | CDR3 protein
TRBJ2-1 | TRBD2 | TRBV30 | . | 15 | TGTGCCTGGGGGGGGGTGACTAGCTCCTACAATGAGCAGTTCTTC | CAWGGVTSSYNEQFF
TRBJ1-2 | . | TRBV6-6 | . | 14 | TGTGCCAGCAGCACATCGAAAGCTAACTATGGCTACACCTTC | CASSTSKANYGYTF
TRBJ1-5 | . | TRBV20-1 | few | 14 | TGCAGTGCTAGAGACCTCCAAAGCAATCAGCCCCAGCATTTT | CSARDLQSNQPQHF
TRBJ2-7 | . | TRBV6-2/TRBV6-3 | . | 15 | TGTGCCAGCAGCCCAAACAGGCGAAGCTCCTACGAGCAGTACTTC | CASSPNRRSSYEQYF
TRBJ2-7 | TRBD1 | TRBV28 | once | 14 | TGTGCCAGCAGGCTCCGGGACAGGGTTGGCGAGCAGTACTTC | CASRLRDRVGEQYF
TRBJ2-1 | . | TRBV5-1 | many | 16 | TGCGCCAGCAGCTTGAAACAGCCGAGCTCCTACAATGAGCAGTTCTTC | CASSLKQPSSYNEQFF
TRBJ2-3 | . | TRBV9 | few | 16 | TGTGCCAGCAGCGTAGGGGGTAGCGTCAGCACAGATACGCAGTATTTT | CASSVGGSVSTDTQYF
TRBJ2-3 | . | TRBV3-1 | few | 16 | TGTGCCAGCAGCCAAGAGAGGCAGGGCGTCGCAGATACGCAGTATTTT | CASSQERQGVADTQYF
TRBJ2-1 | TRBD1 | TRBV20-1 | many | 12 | TGCAGTGCTAGAGAAGGGGGCCATGAGCAGTTCTTC | CSAREGGHEQFF
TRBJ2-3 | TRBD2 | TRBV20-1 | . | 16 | TGCAGTGCTAGAGATATGGGCGGGAGGGCCACAGATACGCAGTATTTT | CSARDMGGRATDTQYF
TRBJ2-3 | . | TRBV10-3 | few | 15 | TGTGCCATCAGTGAGTCAGGGACTCTCACAGATACGCAGTATTTT | CAISESGTLTDTQYF
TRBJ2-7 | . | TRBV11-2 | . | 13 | TGTGCCAGCAGCTTACTACATACCTACGAGCAGTACTTC | CASSLLHTYEQYF
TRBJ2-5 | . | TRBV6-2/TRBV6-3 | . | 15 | TGTGCCAGCACCCTAGAGGGTACCGGGGCAGGGACCCAGTACTTC | CASTLEGTGAGTQYF
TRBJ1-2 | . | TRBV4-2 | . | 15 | TGTGCCAGCAGTCGGGACTCTAGGGGAAACTATGGCTACACCTTC | CASSRDSRGNYGYTF
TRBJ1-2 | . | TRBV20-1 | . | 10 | TGCAGTGCCTCATTCTATGGCTACACCTTC | CSASFYGYTF